This entry is about one T cell receptor beta chain. This record belongs to a study of T cell responses to AZD1222 COVID-19 vaccine. Data came from immunoSEQ multiplex PCR; TCRdb stores just in-frame clones and leaves some out. Seen here are 100,000 to 150,000 clones, 90% observed once, and the top ten hold approximately 7.9%. This clonotype originated in an adult in good health. Specimen: peripheral blood, collected on day 0 of AZD1222 vaccination.

CDR3 residues: CASSEGGSNTEAFF. DNA of the CDR3: TGCGCCAGCAGTGAAGGGGGATCGAACACTGAAGCTTTCTTT. The chain has TRBV10-1 and TRBJ1-1; D perhaps matches TRBD1 (6 bases). V was trimmed by 3 bases and J by 1 base, leaving 9 bases between them. The CDR3 covers 14 residues. Germline V lookup: CDR1 WNHNN, CDR2 SYGVQD (reference sequence).